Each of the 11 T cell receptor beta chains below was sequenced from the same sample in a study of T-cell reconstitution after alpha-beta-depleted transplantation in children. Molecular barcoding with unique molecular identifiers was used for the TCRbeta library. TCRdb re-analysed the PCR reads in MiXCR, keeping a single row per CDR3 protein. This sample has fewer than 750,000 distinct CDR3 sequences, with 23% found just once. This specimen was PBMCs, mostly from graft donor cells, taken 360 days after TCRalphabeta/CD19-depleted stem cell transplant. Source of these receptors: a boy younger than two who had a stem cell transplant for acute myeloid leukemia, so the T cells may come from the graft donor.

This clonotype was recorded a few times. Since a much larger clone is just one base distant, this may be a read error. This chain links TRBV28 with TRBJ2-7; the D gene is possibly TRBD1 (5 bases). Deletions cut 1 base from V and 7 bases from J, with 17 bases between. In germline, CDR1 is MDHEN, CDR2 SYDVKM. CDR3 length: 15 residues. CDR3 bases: TGTGCCAGCAGTTTATCACAGGACATAAAGGGGGAGCAGTACTTC. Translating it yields CASSLSQDIKGEQYF. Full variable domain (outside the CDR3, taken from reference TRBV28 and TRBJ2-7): DVKVTQSSRYLVKRTGEKVFLECVQDMDHENMFWYRQDPGLGLRLIYFSYDVKMKEKGDIPEGYSVSREKKERFSLILESASTNQTSMYLCASSLSQDIKGEQYFGPGTRLTVT.

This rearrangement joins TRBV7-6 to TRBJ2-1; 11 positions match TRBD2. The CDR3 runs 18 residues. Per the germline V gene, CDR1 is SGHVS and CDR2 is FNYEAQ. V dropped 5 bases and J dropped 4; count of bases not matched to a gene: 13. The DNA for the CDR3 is TGTGCCAGCAGCCCTAACCCCTCTACTAGCGGGGGATACAATGAGCAGTTCTTC. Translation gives CASSPNPSTSGGYNEQFF. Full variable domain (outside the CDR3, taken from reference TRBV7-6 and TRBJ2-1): GAGVSQSPRYKVTKRGQDVALRCDPISGHVSLYWYRQALGQGPEFLTYFNYEAQQDKSGLPNDRFSAERPEGSISTLTIQRTEQRDSAMYRCASSPNPSTSGGYNEQFFGPGTRLTVL.

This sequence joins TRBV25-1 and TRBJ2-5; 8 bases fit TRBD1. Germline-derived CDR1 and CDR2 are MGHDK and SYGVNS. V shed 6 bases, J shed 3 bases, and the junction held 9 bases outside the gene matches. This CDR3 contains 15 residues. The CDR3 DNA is TGTGCCAGCAGCAGGGCGGGACAGGCTAAAGAGACCCAGTACTTC. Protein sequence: CASSRAGQAKETQYF.

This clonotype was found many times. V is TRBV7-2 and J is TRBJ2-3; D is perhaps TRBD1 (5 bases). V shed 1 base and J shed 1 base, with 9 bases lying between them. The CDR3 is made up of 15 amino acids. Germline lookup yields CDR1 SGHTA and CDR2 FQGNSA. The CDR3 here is CASSLEGRRTDTQYF. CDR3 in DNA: TGTGCCAGCAGCTTAGAGGGGCGCCGCACAGATACGCAGTATTTT.

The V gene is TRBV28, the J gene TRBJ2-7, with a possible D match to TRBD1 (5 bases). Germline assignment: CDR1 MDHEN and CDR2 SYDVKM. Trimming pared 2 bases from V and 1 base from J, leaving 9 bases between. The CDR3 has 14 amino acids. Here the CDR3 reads CASSLGAASYEQYF. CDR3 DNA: TGTGCCAGCAGTTTAGGGGCAGCTTCCTACGAGCAGTACTTC.

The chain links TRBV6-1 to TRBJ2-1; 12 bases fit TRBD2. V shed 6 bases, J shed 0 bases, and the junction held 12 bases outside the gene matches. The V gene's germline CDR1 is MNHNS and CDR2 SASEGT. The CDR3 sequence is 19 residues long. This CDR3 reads CASRRLAGGPTGSYNEQFF. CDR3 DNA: TGTGCCAGCAGGAGGCTAGCGGGGGGGCCGACGGGCTCCTACAATGAGCAGTTCTTC.

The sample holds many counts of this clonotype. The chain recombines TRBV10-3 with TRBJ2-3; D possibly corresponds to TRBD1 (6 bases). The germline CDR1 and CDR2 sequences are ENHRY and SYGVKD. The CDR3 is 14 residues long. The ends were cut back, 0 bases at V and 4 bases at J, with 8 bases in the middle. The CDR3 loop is CAISESPGADTQYF. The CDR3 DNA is TGTGCCATCAGTGAGTCCCCAGGGGCAGATACGCAGTATTTT.

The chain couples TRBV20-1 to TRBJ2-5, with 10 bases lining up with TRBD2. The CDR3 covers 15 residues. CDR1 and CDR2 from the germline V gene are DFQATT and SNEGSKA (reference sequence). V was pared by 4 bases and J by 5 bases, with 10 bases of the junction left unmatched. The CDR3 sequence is CSAKKASGGVETQYF. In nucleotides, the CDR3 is TGCAGTGCTAAGAAGGCTAGCGGGGGTGTCGAGACCCAGTACTTC.

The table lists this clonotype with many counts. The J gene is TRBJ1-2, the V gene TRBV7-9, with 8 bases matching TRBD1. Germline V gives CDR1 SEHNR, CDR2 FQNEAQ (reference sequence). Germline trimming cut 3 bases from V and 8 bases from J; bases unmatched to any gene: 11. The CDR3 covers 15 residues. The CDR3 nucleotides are TGTGCCAGCAGCTTCCAGTCAGGGGGCGGCGGCGGCTACACCTTC. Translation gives CASSFQSGGGGGYTF.

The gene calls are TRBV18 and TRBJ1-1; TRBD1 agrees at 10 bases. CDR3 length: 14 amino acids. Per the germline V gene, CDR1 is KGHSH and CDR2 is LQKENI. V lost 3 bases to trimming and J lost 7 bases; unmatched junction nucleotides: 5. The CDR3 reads CASSPYRDRGEAFF. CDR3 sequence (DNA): TGTGCCAGCTCACCGTACCGGGACAGGGGTGAAGCTTTCTTT.

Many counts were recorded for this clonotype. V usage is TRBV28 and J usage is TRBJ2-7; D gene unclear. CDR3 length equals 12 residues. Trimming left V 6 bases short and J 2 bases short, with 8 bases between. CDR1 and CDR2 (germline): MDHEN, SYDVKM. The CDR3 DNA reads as TGTGCCAGCAGCCGTATTACCTACGAGCAGTACTTC. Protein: CASSRITYEQYF.